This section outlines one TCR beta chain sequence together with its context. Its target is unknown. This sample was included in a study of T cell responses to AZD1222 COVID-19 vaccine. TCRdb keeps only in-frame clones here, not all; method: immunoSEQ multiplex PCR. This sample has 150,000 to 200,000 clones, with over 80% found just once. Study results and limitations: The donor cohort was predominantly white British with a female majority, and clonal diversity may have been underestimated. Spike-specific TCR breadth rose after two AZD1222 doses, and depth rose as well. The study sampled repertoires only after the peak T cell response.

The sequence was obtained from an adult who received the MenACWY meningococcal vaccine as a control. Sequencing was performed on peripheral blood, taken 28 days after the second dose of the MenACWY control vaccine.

CDR3 in amino acids: CASSTSGTDTQYF. CDR3 bases: TGCGCCAGCAGCACTAGCGGGACAGATACGCAGTATTTT. The chain uses TRBV10-1 and TRBJ2-3; TRBD2 agrees at 9 bases. In germline, CDR1 is WNHNN, CDR2 SYGVQD (reference sequence). This CDR3 has 13 residues. Trimming at V came to 6 bases and at J to 3 bases, leaving 1 base not matched to a gene.